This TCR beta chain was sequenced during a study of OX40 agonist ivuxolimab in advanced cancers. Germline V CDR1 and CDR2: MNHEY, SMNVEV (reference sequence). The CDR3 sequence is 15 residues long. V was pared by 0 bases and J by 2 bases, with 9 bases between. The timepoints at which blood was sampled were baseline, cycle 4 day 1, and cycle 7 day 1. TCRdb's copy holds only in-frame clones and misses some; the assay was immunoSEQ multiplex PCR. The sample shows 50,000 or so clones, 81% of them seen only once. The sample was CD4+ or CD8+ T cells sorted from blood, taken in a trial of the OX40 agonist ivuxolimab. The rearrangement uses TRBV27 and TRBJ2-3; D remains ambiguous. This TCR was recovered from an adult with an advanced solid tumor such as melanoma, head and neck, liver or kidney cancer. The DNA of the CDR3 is TGTGCCAGCAGTTTATCAGGATTGGACACAGATACGCAGTATTTT. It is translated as CASSLSGLDTDTQYF.